Sequencing of this T cell receptor (beta chain) was carried out in a study of blood T cell repertoires in COVID-19. TCRdb keeps only in-frame clones here, not all; method: immunoSEQ multiplex PCR. Of 200,000 to 250,000 clones in the sample, over 70% were seen once. Germline V gene lookup returns CDR1 SGHDN and CDR2 FVKESK. The V gene lost 2 bases and the J gene lost 6 bases, with 10 bases spanning the gap. This CDR3 has 13 amino acids. Sequences were obtained from peripheral blood. This sequence originates from a man aged 45-65 years with active or convalescent COVID-19. This chain links TRBV14 with TRBJ1-1, with a weak D call TRBD1 (5 bases). The CDR3 spells CASSQFKGSEAFF. The CDR3 DNA sequence: TGTGCCAGCAGCCAATTTAAGGGGTCTGAAGCTTTCTTT.